This T cell receptor (beta chain) comes out of a study of T cell repertoires in cytomegalovirus infection. Turning to the study itself: Use of recently identified HLA-C-restricted and well-studied HLA-B-restricted CMV epitopes was part of the study. An indication of both CMV infection and matching HLA type came from public TCR beta signatures.

TCRdb reprocessed the reads with MiXCR, giving one entry per CDR3 protein. Of approximately 470,000 distinct CDR3 sequences detected, approximately 42% appear once; the ten largest clones hold around two fifths. This clonotype was seen only once. Its specificity is not known. The sequencing here drew on cultured PBMCs, taken from culture after CMV antigen stimulation. The TCR originated in a human donor in good health (CMV status not recorded). Some clones in this sample may be carry-over from other donors' samples.

The CDR3 DNA sequence: TGTGCCAGCAGCTTAACGGTTCGGAACACCGGGGAGCTGTTTTTT. It translates to CASSLTVRNTGELFF. The chain employs TRBV7-6 and TRBJ2-2, with unresolved D. Trimming took 2 bases from V and 1 from J, leaving 8 bases between them. This CDR3 is built from 15 residues. The germline gives CDR1 SGHVS, CDR2 FNYEAQ.